Listed below are T cell receptor beta chains from one sample, sequenced in a study of breast tumors, draining lymph nodes, adjacent tissues. TCRdb ran MiXCR on the multiplex PCR reads and lists one entry per CDR3 protein. The table shows 12,000 or so distinct CDR3 sequences, with approximately 50% occurring only once. Material: breast tumor tissue. These receptors all come from a female donor with breast cancer. Some clones in this sample may be carry-over from other donors' samples. The CDR3 runs from the conserved cysteine through the conserved F or W. Part of the rows lack a size; the others show once, few, many or a class for expanded clones.

clone_size | v_call | cdr3_aa
- | TRBV7-9 | CASSPPSSRLAGVEEQFF
- | TRBV20-1 | CSATGGRDQPQHF
medium-sized | TRBV20-1 | CSARGLAGGDIDTQYF
- | TRBV20-1 | CSATGGRSYEQYF
- | TRBV5-1 | CASSLTGVLHF
- | TRBV24-1 | CATSKRASGRRSADTQYF
- | TRBV20-1 | CSASRGLGATDTQYF
once | TRBV25-1 | CASSEYSTRGNYGYTF
- | TRBV4-2 | CASSQGGRGVSTEELFF
few | TRBV20-1 | CSARRGDRHGYTF
- | TRBV11-2 | CASSRPGQGALTGELFF
- | TRBV7-9 | CASSPGPSYNEQFF
- | TRBV7-6 | CASSIEGGSGSPLHF
- | TRBV29-1 | CSVTGTLPYEQYF
- | TRBV7-3 | CASSRDRGVTSTQPQHF
medium-sized | TRBV9 | CASSADNRAYNEQFF
few | TRBV9 | CASSVDDGGRGSYEQYF
- | TRBV2 | CASSDWETQYF
many | TRBV20-1 | CSARVPRTSGSGNEQFF
- | TRBV15 | CATSRVPSNTIYF
many | TRBV20-1 | CSARRGFEQYF
few | TRBV6-6 | CGSSHSASSQDEKLFF
- | TRBV6-2/TRBV6-3 | CASSYFSDTQYF
- | TRBV5-5 | CASSPQGAYEQYF
- | TRBV25-1 | CASSYGQFTDTQYF
- | TRBV7-9 | CASSLGQNYEQYF
- | TRBV7-9 | CASTHRPSGTDTQYF
- | TRBV13 | CASSQGASGRGHEQYF
- | TRBV6-5 | CASRSSGNTGELFF
- | TRBV7-3 | CASSLDRSYEQYF
- | TRBV24-1 | CATSDLPRDSLAGAWTDTQYF
few | TRBV6-1 | CASRTGGSGANVLTF
- | TRBV29-1 | CSAKDRGRYETQYF
few | TRBV28 | CASSSQLVGALSGYTF
many | TRBV18 | CASSFPGSYGYTF
- | TRBV5-4 | CASSLLDATGELFF
- | TRBV20-1 | CSARDPVSGHYEQYF
- | TRBV3-1 | CASRQTSGMGNEQFF
- | TRBV6-5 | CASSYSGAETQYF
once | TRBV20-1 | CSAISSGRNSPLHF
- | TRBV12-3/TRBV12-4 | CASSLRSNEKLFF
- | TRBV20-1 | CSAATGLAGVADTQYF
- | TRBV4-1 | CASSQGWEGSYGQYF
- | TRBV9 | CASSPTSGSTDTPYF
- | TRBV29-1 | CSVADGGRPPYEQYF
- | TRBV7-6 | CASSLEWTGVEQFF
- | TRBV20-1 | CSARVAGGLLSYF
- | TRBV12-3/TRBV12-4 | CASSLVQGPYNEQFF
- | TRBV2 | CASRTQGTDTQYF
- | TRBV7-2 | CASSLEGTREQYF
large | TRBV6-6 | CASSGQGAFTF
- | TRBV11-3 | CASSLVAGVYSGNTIYF
once | TRBV25-1 | CASSEAGANQPQHF
many | TRBV20-1 | CSASLGVGQAAQYF